The T cell receptor beta chain described here comes from a study of response to subunit inactivated influenza vaccine. TCRdb itself ran the RT-PCR reads through MiXCR, one entry per CDR3 protein. The table includes hundreds of thousands of distinct CDR3 sequences, approximately 14% detected once. Study-level results: Authors suggested seasonal influenza vaccinations each recruit few new T cells.

The sample holds a few counts of this clonotype. Its antigen remains unidentified. The germline gives CDR1 SGHRS, CDR2 YFSETQ. The length of the CDR3 is 16 residues. V gave up 1 base and J gave up 0 bases, with 10 bases separating them. The chain combines TRBV5-1 with TRBJ2-2, with D hard to call. Source: PBMCs from blood, taken approximately 12 days after vaccination. The origin of this receptor is a middle-aged man who received an inactivated influenza vaccine. In DNA, the CDR3 is TGCGCCAGCAGCTTGCGGCAGCCCGCGAACACCGGGGAGCTGTTTTTT. Translation gives CASSLRQPANTGELFF.